Below, 8 T cell receptor beta chains from the same sample are listed, as sequenced in a study of blood T cell repertoires in COVID-19. The table came from immunoSEQ multiplex PCR; TCRdb's copy has only in-frame clones and leaves some out. The sample carries fewer than 250,000 clones, around 92% recorded once. Material for sequencing was peripheral blood. The receptors shown here come from a man aged 25 to 40 with acute or convalescent COVID-19.

The CDR3 spells CASSHPGTSGIRDTQYF. CDR3 nucleotides: TGTGCCAGCAGTCACCCCGGGACTAGCGGGATTCGTGATACGCAGTATTTT. The chain couples TRBV6-6 to TRBJ2-3, with TRBD2 matching 13 bases. The V gene's germline CDR1 is MNHNY and CDR2 SVGAGI (reference sequence). This CDR3 has 17 residues. V gave up 5 bases and J gave up 6 bases; unmatched junction bases: 11.

This chain connects TRBV15 to TRBJ1-5; D perhaps matches TRBD1 (6 bases). The CDR3 has 16 residues. Between the trimmed V and J ends, which lost 0 bases and 3 bases, there was a span of 12 bases. Germline loops: CDR1 LNHNV, CDR2 YYDKDF (reference sequence). Written as DNA, the CDR3 is TGTGCCACCAGCAGAGACCTGGGGGGGCCCAATCAGCCCCAGCATTTT. Translation gives CATSRDLGGPNQPQHF. Full variable domain (remainder filled in from reference TRBV15 and TRBJ1-5): DAMVIQNPRYQVTQFGKPVTLSCSQTLNHNVMYWYQQKSSQAPKLLFHYYDKDFNNEADTPDNFQSRRPNTSFCFLDIRSPGLGDTAMYLCATSRDLGGPNQPQHFGDGTRLSIL.

The rearrangement uses TRBV7-9 and TRBJ2-3; 7 bases agree with TRBD2. V trimming: 1 base; J trimming: 2 bases; junction bases outside the gene matches: 9. This CDR3 is 17 amino acids long. Germline V CDR1 and CDR2: SEHNR, FQNEAQ (reference sequence). DNA of the CDR3: TGTGCCAGCAGCTTAGAGGTGGCGGGAGTCGCCACAGATACGCAGTATTTT. It encodes CASSLEVAGVATDTQYF.

This chain uses TRBV18 with TRBJ2-6; weak D call: TRBD1 (6 bases). The V gene lost 4 bases and the J gene lost 0 bases, with 10 bases spanning the gap. The germline V gene has CDR1 KGHSH and CDR2 LQKENI. This CDR3 is 16 amino acids long. The CDR3: CASSQAQGSGANVLTF. CDR3 bases: TGTGCCAGCTCACAGGCACAGGGCTCTGGGGCCAACGTCCTGACTTTC.

The chain links TRBV25-1 to TRBJ1-1; D remains ambiguous. This CDR3 comprises 13 residues. V was pared by 3 bases and J by 0 bases, with 5 bases between. CDR1 is MGHDK, CDR2 SYGVNS, per germline. The CDR3 DNA follows: TGTGCCAGCAGTGAGGCAATGAACACTGAAGCTTTCTTT. This translates into CASSEAMNTEAFF. The complete variable domain, with remaining parts taken from reference TRBV25-1 and TRBJ1-1, reads EADIYQTPRYLVIGTGKKITLECSQTMGHDKMYWYQQDPGMELHLIHYSYGVNSTEKGDLSSESTVSRIRTEHFPLTLESARPSHTSQYLCASSEAMNTEAFFGQGTRLTVV.

V is TRBV15 and J is TRBJ1-1; TRBD1 is a possible D gene (5 bases). Germline values: CDR1 LNHNV, CDR2 YYDKDF (reference sequence). CDR3 length equals 15 residues. V dropped 7 bases and J dropped 2 bases, with 17 bases sitting between them. The CDR3 region is CATTRATANNTEAFF. CDR3 nucleotide sequence: TGTGCCACCACCCGAGCGACAGCGAACAACACTGAAGCTTTCTTT. The variable domain in full, with the rest retrieved from reference TRBV15 and TRBJ1-1, is DAMVIQNPRYQVTQFGKPVTLSCSQTLNHNVMYWYQQKSSQAPKLLFHYYDKDFNNEADTPDNFQSRRPNTSFCFLDIRSPGLGDTAMYLCATTRATANNTEAFFGQGTRLTVV.

This sequence joins TRBV3-1 (or the pseudogene TRBV3-2) and TRBJ1-1, with 11 bases matching TRBD1. The V and J ends lost 4 bases and 2 bases, in that order; junction bases with no gene match: 3. The CDR3 covers 15 residues. CDR1 is LGHDT, CDR2 YNNKEL, per germline (reference sequence). CDR3 coding DNA: TGTGCCAGCAGCCCGGGACAGGGGGGAAACACTGAAGCTTTCTTT. As protein: CASSPGQGGNTEAFF.

The chain is built from TRBV7-9 and TRBJ1-3, with D perhaps TRBD1 (5 bases). The germline gives CDR1 SEHNR, CDR2 FQNEAQ (reference sequence). V lost 2 bases and J 4 bases, leaving 12 bases between the germline ends. This CDR3 spans 15 amino acids. This CDR3 is CASSLQGPEGNTIYF. The CDR3 nucleotides read TGTGCCAGCAGCTTACAGGGCCCTGAGGGAAACACCATATATTTT.